The entry that follows covers one TCR beta chain sequence. The protocol was immunoSEQ multiplex PCR, while the TCRdb copy is restricted to in-frame clones and leaves out a portion. The sample carries about 380,000 clones, less than 85% recorded once. The data were obtained in a study of blood T cell repertoires in COVID-19. CDR1 and CDR2 from the germline V gene are SGHAT and FQDESV (reference sequence). The V and J ends lost 5 bases and 1 base respectively, with 11 bases between them. This CDR3 has 15 amino acids. The source of this sequence is a woman aged 18-29 years with acute or convalescent COVID-19. V gene TRBV11-1 combines with J gene TRBJ2-2; possible D gene TRBD1, 6 bases. The sample consisted of peripheral blood. Written as DNA, the CDR3 is TGTGCCAGCAGCCCCCGAGGGGGGAACACCGGGGAGCTGTTTTTT. Its protein product is CASSPRGGNTGELFF. Using reference TRBV11-1 and TRBJ2-2 for the parts outside the CDR3, the full variable domain is EAEVAQSPRYKITEKSQAVAFWCDPISGHATLYWYRQILGQGPELLVQFQDESVVDDSQLPKDRFSAERLKGVDSTLKIQPAELGDSAMYLCASSPRGGNTGELFFGEGSRLTVL.